The rows below give T cell receptor beta chains drawn from one sample of a study of T cells in Graves' hyperthyroidism and ophthalmopathy. TCRdb recomputed calls from the multiplex PCR reads with MiXCR, one row per CDR3 protein. The table shows around 570,000 distinct CDR3 sequences, with about 20% occurring only once. The specimen was blood. The source is a man aged 40-49 years with Graves' ophthalmopathy. CDR3s include the opening cysteine and the closing phenylalanine or tryptophan. A D gene is named only where the DNA matches it firmly. Rows may omit the clone size; those that give it use once, few, many or a size class.

CDR3nt	CDR3aa	j_gene	d_gene	abundance	v_gene
TGTGCCAGCAGCTTAACCCCCGGGAGCCCCCCCACAGATACGCAGTATTTT	CASSLTPGSPPTDTQYF	TRBJ2-3	.	.	TRBV7-3
TGCAGTGCCCGCGGGGGGGACAAACCCTACGAGCAGTACTTC	CSARGGDKPYEQYF	TRBJ2-7	TRBD2	few	TRBV20-1
TGTGCCTCATCGACAGGGCGCTATGGCTACACCTTC	CASSTGRYGYTF	TRBJ1-2	TRBD1	many	TRBV30
TGTGCCAGCACACGAGGTCTTAATCAGCCCCAGCATTTT	CASTRGLNQPQHF	TRBJ1-5	.	few	TRBV6-1
TGTGCCTGGAGTATAGGGGGAACCGGGGAGCTGTTTTTT	CAWSIGGTGELFF	TRBJ2-2	.	.	TRBV30
TGCGCCAGCAGCCCTTGGACAGATTCCTACGAGCAGTACTTC	CASSPWTDSYEQYF	TRBJ2-7	.	many	TRBV5-1
TGTGCCATCAGTGGATCCTCCGGCGTGTTCTACGAGCAGTACTTC	CAISGSSGVFYEQYF	TRBJ2-7	.	many	TRBV10-3
TGCAGCGTTGAAGGGCGGGAGAGGTTCGGGGAGCTGTTTTTT	CSVEGRERFGELFF	TRBJ2-2	TRBD2	many	TRBV29-1
TGCAGTGTGGGTAGCTGGAGCACAGATACGCAGTATTTT	CSVGSWSTDTQYF	TRBJ2-3	.	many	TRBV20-1
TGTGCCAGCAGCTTCCTATGGCGGGACACAGATACGCAGTATTTT	CASSFLWRDTDTQYF	TRBJ2-3	.	few	TRBV7-9
TGTGCCAGTAGTACCTCTCGGGGTACTCCAACTAATGAAAAACTGTTTTTT	CASSTSRGTPTNEKLFF	TRBJ1-4	.	.	TRBV19
TGTGCCAGCAGCTTATTGACGAACGGGGAGCTGTTTTTT	CASSLLTNGELFF	TRBJ2-2	.	many	TRBV11-2
TGTGCCATCAGTGAACAGTGGGACACCAGAGACCGGGGCACAGATACGCAGTATTTT	CAISEQWDTRDRGTDTQYF	TRBJ2-3	.	.	TRBV10-3
TGTGCCAGCGGATACCCCCCTACCGGGACTAGCGGGATAGGTGAGCAGTCCTTC	CASGYPPTGTSGIGEQSF	TRBJ2-1	TRBD2	.	TRBV7-2
TGTGCCAGCACCTACAGGGGGCTGACCTATGGCTACACCTTC	CASTYRGLTYGYTF	TRBJ1-2	TRBD1	.	TRBV6-1
TGTGCCAGCAGCTTTTGGGACAGTAGCAATCAGCCCCAGCATTTT	CASSFWDSSNQPQHF	TRBJ1-5	TRBD1	many	TRBV7-8
TGCAGTGCTAGAGTGGTCGGAGAAGAGACCCAGTACTTC	CSARVVGEETQYF	TRBJ2-5	.	many	TRBV20-1